A selection of T cell receptor beta chains follows, all from one sample in a study of T-cell reconstitution after alpha-beta-depleted transplantation in children. Each CDR3 protein gets one entry after TCRdb re-called the PCR reads with MiXCR. The table includes about 300,000 distinct CDR3 sequences, 6% to 10% detected once. Source: peripheral blood, taken 360 days after TCRalphabeta/CD19-depleted stem cell transplant. Source of these receptors: a female patient aged 2 to 10 who had a stem cell transplant for Fanconi anemia, so the T cells may come from the graft donor. Each CDR3 is given with its conserved first and last residue. A D gene is named only where the DNA matches it firmly. Some rows have no size entry. The others give once, few or many, or a class for an expanded clone.

clone size | D gene | J gene | V gene | CDR3 protein | CDR3 DNA
few | TRBD2 | TRBJ2-2 | TRBV6-5 | CASSYRALAGGFTGELFF | TGTGCCAGCAGTTACAGGGCTCTAGCGGGAGGTTTCACCGGGGAGCTGTTTTTT
NA | NA | TRBJ2-2 | TRBV6-2/TRBV6-3 | CASSATYDRPGELFF | TGTGCCAGCAGTGCGACTTATGACAGGCCCGGGGAGCTGTTTTTT
many | NA | TRBJ1-1 | TRBV20-1 | CSAREALLLEAFF | TGCAGTGCTAGAGAAGCTCTACTCCTTGAAGCTTTCTTT
NA | NA | TRBJ2-2 | TRBV10-2 | CASSHDGELFF | TGCGCCAGCAGCCACGATGGGGAGCTGTTTTTT
many | TRBD2 | TRBJ2-3 | TRBV7-2 | CASSLASGTSGTDTQYF | TGTGCCAGCAGCTTAGCCTCCGGGACTAGCGGCACAGATACGCAGTATTTT
NA | NA | TRBJ1-6 | TRBV5-1 | CASSLAAGRQNSPLHF | TGCGCCAGCAGCTTGGCCGCGGGGCGGCAGAATTCACCCCTCCACTTT
few | NA | TRBJ1-1 | TRBV6-2/TRBV6-3 | CASTRDRARGGTEAFF | TGTGCCAGCACTCGGGACCGAGCCCGGGGGGGGACTGAAGCTTTCTTT
many | NA | TRBJ1-1 | TRBV7-9 | CASSLARATEAFF | TGTGCCAGCAGCTTAGCTCGGGCCACTGAAGCTTTCTTT
many | NA | TRBJ1-6 | TRBV5-1 | CASSLGSRSTPLHF | TGCGCCAGCAGCTTGGGATCCCGGAGCACACCCCTCCACTTT
many | NA | TRBJ2-2 | TRBV7-9 | CASTKVGGSGNTGELFF | TGTGCCAGCACAAAAGTCGGGGGTAGCGGGAACACCGGGGAGCTGTTTTTT
NA | TRBD1 | TRBJ1-1 | TRBV18 | CASSLDRGPLNTEAFF | TGTGCCAGCTCCCTCGACAGGGGGCCTTTGAACACTGAAGCTTTCTTT
NA | TRBD2 | TRBJ2-7 | TRBV20-1 | CSAGSGRVLYEQYF | TGCAGTGCTGGGAGCGGGAGGGTCCTATACGAGCAGTACTTC
many | NA | TRBJ1-5 | TRBV5-5 | CASSLREKGYQPQHF | TGTGCCAGCAGCTTAAGGGAGAAGGGGTATCAGCCCCAGCATTTT
NA | NA | TRBJ2-2 | TRBV25-1 | CASSEYTGIGTGELFF | TGTGCCAGCAGTGAATATACCGGGATCGGCACCGGGGAGCTTTTTTTT
few | TRBD1 | TRBJ1-2 | TRBV12-3/TRBV12-4 | CGTGTGYGYTF | TGTGGGACCGGGACAGGCTATGGCTACACCTTC
many | TRBD1 | TRBJ1-1 | TRBV5-1 | CASSPSTGRNAEAFF | TGCGCCAGCAGCCCTTCGACAGGGAGGAACGCTGAAGCTTTCTTT
many | NA | TRBJ1-6 | TRBV2 | CASRVLTVPSSPLHF | TGTGCCAGCAGGGTCCTTACCGTGCCGAGTTCACCCCTCCACTTT
many | NA | TRBJ1-3 | TRBV6-5 | CASSRREPDRSGNTIYF | TGTGCCAGCAGCCGCCGGGAACCCGATCGCTCTGGAAACACCATATATTTT
few | NA | TRBJ1-1 | TRBV20-1 | CSAIWSANTEAFF | TGCAGTGCCATATGGAGTGCGAACACTGAAGCTTTCTTT
once | NA | TRBJ2-2 | TRBV20-1 | CSARWTSLTGELFF | TGCAGTGCTAGGTGGACATCTCTTACCGGGGAGCTGTTTTTT
many | NA | TRBJ1-1 | TRBV6-5 | CASGARIPEAFF | TGTGCCAGCGGGGCGCGAATCCCTGAAGCTTTCTTT
NA | NA | TRBJ1-5 | TRBV6-6 | CASSPATAGYNQPQHF | TGTGCCAGTTCCCCTGCGACAGCAGGTTACAATCAGCCCCAGCATTTT
many | NA | TRBJ2-5 | TRBV6-2/TRBV6-3 | CASSYLRQAGIETQYF | TGTGCCAGCTCCTACCTCCGACAGGCGGGGATAGAGACCCAGTACTTC
many | NA | TRBJ2-7 | TRBV20-1 | CSAIQVPYEQYF | TGCAGTGCTATACAGGTGCCCTACGAGCAGTACTTC
NA | NA | TRBJ2-6 | TRBV19 | CASKEEYGANVLTF | TGTGCCAGTAAAGAGGAGTATGGGGCCAACGTCCTGACTTTC
many | NA | TRBJ2-5 | TRBV7-7 | CASSRTGAGPPETQYF | TGTGCTAGCAGCCGAACTGGCGCGGGTCCCCCGGAGACCCAGTACTTC
few | NA | TRBJ1-3 | TRBV20-1 | CSARVGGHGNTIYF | TGCAGTGCTAGAGTGGGGGGACATGGAAACACCATATATTTT
many | NA | TRBJ2-1 | TRBV15 | CATSRLVTNNEQFF | TGTGCCACCAGCAGACTTGTGACCAACAATGAGCAGTTCTTC
NA | TRBD2 | TRBJ2-7 | TRBV7-2 | CASSLARGLAGTQYF | TGTGCCAGCAGCTTAGCGCGGGGACTAGCGGGGACGCAGTACTTC
many | TRBD1 | TRBJ1-2 | TRBV5-6 | CASSFQGTGWRHYYGYTF | TGTGCCAGCAGCTTCCAGGGGACAGGGTGGAGGCACTATTATGGCTACACCTTC
many | NA | TRBJ2-1 | TRBV7-9 | CASSLTPGDEQFF | TGTGCCAGCAGCCTCACCCCGGGGGATGAGCAGTTCTTC
many | TRBD1 | TRBJ1-1 | TRBV5-1 | CASRGTGEGTEAFF | TGCGCCAGCAGGGGGACAGGGGAGGGAACTGAAGCTTTCTTT
many | TRBD2 | TRBJ2-4 | TRBV5-1 | CASSLDGTSGNIQYF | TGCGCCAGCAGCTTGGACGGGACTAGCGGGAACATTCAGTACTTC
many | NA | TRBJ2-6 | TRBV5-1 | CASSASSGANVLTF | TGCGCCAGCAGCGCGTCCTCTGGGGCCAACGTCCTGACTTTC
many | TRBD2 | TRBJ2-7 | TRBV5-1 | CASSISSTSGISYEQYF | TGCGCCAGCAGCATCAGTTCGACTAGCGGGATTTCCTACGAGCAGTACTTC
many | NA | TRBJ1-2 | TRBV12-3/TRBV12-4 | CASSYFTVSLNYGYTF | TGTGCCAGCAGCTACTTTACCGTGTCCCTTAACTATGGCTACACCTTC
many | NA | TRBJ2-3 | TRBV5-1 | CASSWKFTDTQYF | TGCGCCAGCAGCTGGAAATTCACAGATACGCAGTATTTT
many | NA | TRBJ2-2 | TRBV9 | CASSVVPGELFF | TGTGCCAGCAGCGTAGTCCCCGGGGAGCTGTTTTTT
many | NA | TRBJ2-3 | TRBV15 | CATSRRGSTDTQYF | TGTGCCACCAGCAGAAGGGGGTCCACAGATACGCAGTATTTT
many | TRBD1 | TRBJ1-5 | TRBV12-3/TRBV12-4 | CASRAGDRGRWNQPQHF | TGTGCCAGCCGCGCTGGGGACAGGGGGCGATGGAATCAGCCCCAGCATTTT
many | NA | TRBJ2-7 | TRBV20-1 | CSAKKLAGDYEQYF | TGCAGTGCTAAAAAACTAGCAGGGGACTACGAGCAGTACTTC
many | TRBD1 | TRBJ2-3 | TRBV5-6 | CASSSPGGRTDTQYF | TGTGCCAGCAGCAGTCCAGGGGGCCGCACAGATACGCAGTATTTT
few | NA | TRBJ1-1 | TRBV6-5 | CASSRNGAEWTEAFF | TGTGCCAGCAGTCGTAATGGGGCCGAGTGGACTGAAGCTTTCTTT
few | TRBD1 | TRBJ1-5 | TRBV7-9 | CASSSDRDRNQPQHF | TGTGCCAGCAGCTCGGACAGGGATCGCAATCAGCCCCAGCATTTT
NA | NA | TRBJ1-1 | TRBV20-1 | CSAEDSRRGAEAFF | TGCAGTGCCGAAGATTCGAGAAGAGGGGCTGAAGCTTTCTTT
many | NA | TRBJ2-7 | TRBV5-1 | CASSLGGQQFYEQYF | TGCGCCAGCAGCTTGGGAGGACAGCAGTTCTACGAGCAGTACTTC
many | NA | TRBJ2-5 | TRBV10-3 | CAISDKPRNGETQYF | TGTGCCATCAGTGATAAACCTCGGAACGGGGAGACCCAGTACTTC
few | NA | TRBJ1-4 | TRBV5-1 | CASSSRSAEKLFF | TGCGCCAGCAGTTCCAGGTCAGCCGAAAAACTGTTTTTT
few | TRBD1 | TRBJ2-3 | TRBV20-1 | CSARGGTGSTDTQYF | TGCAGTGCTAGGGGGGGGACAGGGAGCACAGATACGCAGTATTTT
many | NA | TRBJ2-1 | TRBV6-2/TRBV6-3 | CASRAITAVSYNEQFF | TGTGCCAGCAGGGCGATAACAGCCGTCTCCTACAATGAGCAGTTCTTC
few | NA | TRBJ2-5 | TRBV21-1 | CASPGDSQYF | TGTGCCAGCCCCGGGGACTCCCAGTACTTC
many | NA | TRBJ2-6 | TRBV20-1 | CSAWSSGANVLTF | TGCAGTGCTTGGAGCTCTGGGGCCAACGTCCTGACTTTC
many | NA | TRBJ2-5 | TRBV28 | CASSLGGGRLETQYF | TGTGCCAGCAGTTTGGGTGGAGGGAGGTTGGAGACCCAGTACTTC